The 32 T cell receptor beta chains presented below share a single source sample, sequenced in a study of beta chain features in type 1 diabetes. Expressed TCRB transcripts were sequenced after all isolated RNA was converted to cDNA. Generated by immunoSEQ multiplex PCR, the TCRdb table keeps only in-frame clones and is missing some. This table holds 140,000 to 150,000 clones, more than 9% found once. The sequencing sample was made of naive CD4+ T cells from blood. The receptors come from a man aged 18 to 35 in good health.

For the CDR3, the DNA is TGTGCCAGCAGCCAAGCGACAGGGGCCTATAATTCACCCCTCCACTTT. As protein: CASSQATGAYNSPLHF. The chain employs TRBV4-2 and TRBJ1-6; 8 bases are a match to TRBD1. V shed 1 base, J shed 2 bases, and the junction held 1 base outside the gene matches. The CDR3 consists of 16 residues. Per germline, CDR1 LGHNA and CDR2 YNFKEQ.

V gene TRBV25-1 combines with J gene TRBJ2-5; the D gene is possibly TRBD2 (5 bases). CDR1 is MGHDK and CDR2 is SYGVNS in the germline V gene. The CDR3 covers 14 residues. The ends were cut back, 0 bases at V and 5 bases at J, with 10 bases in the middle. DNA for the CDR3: TGTGCCAGCAGTGAATATATCGGGGTGGAGACCCAGTACTTC. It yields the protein CASSEYIGVETQYF.

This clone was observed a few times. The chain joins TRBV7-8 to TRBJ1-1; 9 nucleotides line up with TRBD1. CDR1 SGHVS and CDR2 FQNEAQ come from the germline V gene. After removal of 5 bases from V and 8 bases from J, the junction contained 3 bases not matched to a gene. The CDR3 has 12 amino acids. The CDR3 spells CASSPGQGEAFF. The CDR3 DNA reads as TGTGCCAGCAGCCCGGGACAGGGAGAAGCTTTCTTT.

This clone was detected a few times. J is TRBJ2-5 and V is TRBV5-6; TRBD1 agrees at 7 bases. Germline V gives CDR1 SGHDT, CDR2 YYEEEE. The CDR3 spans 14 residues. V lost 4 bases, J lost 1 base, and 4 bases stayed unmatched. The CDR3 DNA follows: TGTGCCAGCAGCCCGTGGACAGGCCAAGAGACCCAGTACTTC. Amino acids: CASSPWTGQETQYF.

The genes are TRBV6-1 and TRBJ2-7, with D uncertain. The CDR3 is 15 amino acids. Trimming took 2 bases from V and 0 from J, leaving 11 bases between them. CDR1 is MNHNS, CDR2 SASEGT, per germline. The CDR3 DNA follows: TGTGCCAGCAGTGAATCGACAAGGTACTCCTACGAGCAGTACTTC. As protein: CASSESTRYSYEQYF.

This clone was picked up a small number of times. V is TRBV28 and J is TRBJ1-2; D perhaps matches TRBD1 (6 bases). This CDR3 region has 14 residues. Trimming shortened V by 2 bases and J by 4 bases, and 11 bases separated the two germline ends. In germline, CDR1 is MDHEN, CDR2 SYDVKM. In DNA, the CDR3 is TGTGCCAGCAGTTTACCAGGGGAGGGCTATGGCTACACCTTC. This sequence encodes CASSLPGEGYGYTF.

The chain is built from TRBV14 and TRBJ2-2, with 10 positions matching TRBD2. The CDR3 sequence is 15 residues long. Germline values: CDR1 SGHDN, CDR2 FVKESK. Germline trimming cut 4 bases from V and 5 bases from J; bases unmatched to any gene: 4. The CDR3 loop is CASSLGLAVTGELFF. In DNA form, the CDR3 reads TGTGCCAGCAGCCTCGGACTAGCGGTGACCGGGGAGCTGTTTTTT.

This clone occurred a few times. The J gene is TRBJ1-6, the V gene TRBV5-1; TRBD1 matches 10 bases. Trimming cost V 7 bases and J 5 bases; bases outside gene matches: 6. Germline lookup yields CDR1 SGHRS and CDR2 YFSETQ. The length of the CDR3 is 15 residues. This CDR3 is CASATGQGNNSPLHF. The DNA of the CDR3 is TGCGCCAGCGCCACGGGACAGGGGAATAATTCACCCCTCCACTTT.

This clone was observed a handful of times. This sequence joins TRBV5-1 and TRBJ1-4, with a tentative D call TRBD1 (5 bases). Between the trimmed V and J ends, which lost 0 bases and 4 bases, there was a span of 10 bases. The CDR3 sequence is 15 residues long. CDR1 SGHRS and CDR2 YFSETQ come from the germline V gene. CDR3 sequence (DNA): TGCGCCAGCAGCTTGGGTCAACAGGATAATGAAAAACTGTTTTTT. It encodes CASSLGQQDNEKLFF.

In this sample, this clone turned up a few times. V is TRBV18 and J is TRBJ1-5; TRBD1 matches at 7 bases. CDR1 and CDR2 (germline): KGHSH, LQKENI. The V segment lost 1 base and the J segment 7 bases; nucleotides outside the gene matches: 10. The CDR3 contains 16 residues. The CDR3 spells CASSPQRQGGGQPQHF. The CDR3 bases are TGTGCCAGCTCACCACAGCGCCAGGGGGGCGGCCAGCCCCAGCATTTT.

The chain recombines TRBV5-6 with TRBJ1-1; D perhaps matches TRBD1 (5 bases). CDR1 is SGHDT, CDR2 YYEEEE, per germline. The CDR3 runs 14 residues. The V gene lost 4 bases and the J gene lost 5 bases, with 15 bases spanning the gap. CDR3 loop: CASSPLEGRTEAFF. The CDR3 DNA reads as TGTGCCAGCAGCCCCTTGGAGGGGCGGACTGAAGCTTTCTTT.

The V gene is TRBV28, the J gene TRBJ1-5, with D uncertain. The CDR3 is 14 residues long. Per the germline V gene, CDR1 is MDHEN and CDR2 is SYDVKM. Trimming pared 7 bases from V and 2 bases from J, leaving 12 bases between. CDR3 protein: CASTEGLGNQPQHF. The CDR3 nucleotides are TGTGCCAGCACCGAGGGATTGGGCAATCAGCCCCAGCATTTT.

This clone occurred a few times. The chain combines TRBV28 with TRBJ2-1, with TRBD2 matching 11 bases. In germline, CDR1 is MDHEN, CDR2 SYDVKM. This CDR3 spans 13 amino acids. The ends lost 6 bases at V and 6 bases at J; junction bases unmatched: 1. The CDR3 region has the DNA TGTGCCAGCAGGCTAGCGGGGGGCAATGAGCAGTTCTTC. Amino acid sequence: CASRLAGGNEQFF.

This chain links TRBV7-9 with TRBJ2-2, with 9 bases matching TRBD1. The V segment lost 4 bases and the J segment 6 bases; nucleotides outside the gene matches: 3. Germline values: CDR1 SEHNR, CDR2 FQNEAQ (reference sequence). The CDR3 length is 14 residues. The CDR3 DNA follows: TGTGCCAGCAGCTGGGGACAGGGCGCCGGGGAGCTGTTTTTT. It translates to CASSWGQGAGELFF. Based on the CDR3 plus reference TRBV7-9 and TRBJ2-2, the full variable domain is DTGVSQNPRHKITKRGQNVTFRCDPISEHNRLYWYRQTLGQGPEFLTYFQNEAQLEKSRLLSDRFSAERPKGSFSTLEIQRTEQGDSAMYLCASSWGQGAGELFFGEGSRLTVL.

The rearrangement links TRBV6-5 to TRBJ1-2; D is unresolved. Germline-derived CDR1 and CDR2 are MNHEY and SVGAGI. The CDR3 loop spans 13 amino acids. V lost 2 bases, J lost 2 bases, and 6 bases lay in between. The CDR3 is CASSYGQNYGYTF. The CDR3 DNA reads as TGTGCCAGCAGTTACGGTCAGAACTATGGCTACACCTTC.

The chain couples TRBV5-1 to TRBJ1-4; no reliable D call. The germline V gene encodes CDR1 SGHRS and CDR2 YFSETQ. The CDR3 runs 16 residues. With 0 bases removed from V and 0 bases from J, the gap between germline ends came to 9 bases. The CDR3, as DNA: TGCGCCAGCAGCTTGGTTAGCAGTGCAACTAATGAAAAACTGTTTTTT. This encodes CASSLVSSATNEKLFF.

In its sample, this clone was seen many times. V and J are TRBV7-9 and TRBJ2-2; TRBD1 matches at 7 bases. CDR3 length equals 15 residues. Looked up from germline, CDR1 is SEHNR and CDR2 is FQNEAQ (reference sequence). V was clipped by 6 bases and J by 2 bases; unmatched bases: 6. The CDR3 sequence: CASRLTGPNTGELFF. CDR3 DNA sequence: TGTGCCAGCAGGTTGACAGGGCCCAACACCGGGGAGCTGTTTTTT.

The CDR3: CASSLAGEEKLFF. DNA of the CDR3: TGTGCCAGCAGCTTAGCGGGGGAGGAAAAACTGTTTTTT. The V gene is TRBV11-2, the J gene TRBJ1-4; maybe TRBD1 (5 bases). This CDR3 has 13 amino acids. Germline assignment: CDR1 SGHAT and CDR2 FQNNGV. V was pared by 1 base and J by 8 bases, with 8 bases between.

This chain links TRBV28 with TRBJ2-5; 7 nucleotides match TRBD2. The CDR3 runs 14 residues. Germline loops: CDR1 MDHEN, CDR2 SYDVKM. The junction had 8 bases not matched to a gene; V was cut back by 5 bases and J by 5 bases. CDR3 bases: TGTGCCAGCAGTACCGGGACTACCCCGGAGACCCAGTACTTC. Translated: CASSTGTTPETQYF.

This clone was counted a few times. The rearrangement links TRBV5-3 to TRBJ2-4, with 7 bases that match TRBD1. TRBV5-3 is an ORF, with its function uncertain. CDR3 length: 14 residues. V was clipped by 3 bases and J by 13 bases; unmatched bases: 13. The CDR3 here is CARSYRDSEGEQYF. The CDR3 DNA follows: TGTGCCAGAAGCTACCGGGACAGCGAGGGTGAGCAGTACTTC.

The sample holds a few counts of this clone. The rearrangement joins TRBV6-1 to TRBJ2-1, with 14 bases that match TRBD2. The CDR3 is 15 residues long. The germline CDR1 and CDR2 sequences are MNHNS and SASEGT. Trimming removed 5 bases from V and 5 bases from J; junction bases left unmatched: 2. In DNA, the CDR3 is TGTGCCAGCAGTCCGGGACTAGCGGGGGACAATGAGCAGTTCTTC. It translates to CASSPGLAGDNEQFF.

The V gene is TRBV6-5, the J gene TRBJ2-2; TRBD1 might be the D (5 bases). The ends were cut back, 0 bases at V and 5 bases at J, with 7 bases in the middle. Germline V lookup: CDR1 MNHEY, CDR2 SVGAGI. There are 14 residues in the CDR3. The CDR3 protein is CASSYSRGTGELFF. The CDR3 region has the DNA TGTGCCAGCAGTTACTCTAGGGGTACCGGGGAGCTGTTTTTT.

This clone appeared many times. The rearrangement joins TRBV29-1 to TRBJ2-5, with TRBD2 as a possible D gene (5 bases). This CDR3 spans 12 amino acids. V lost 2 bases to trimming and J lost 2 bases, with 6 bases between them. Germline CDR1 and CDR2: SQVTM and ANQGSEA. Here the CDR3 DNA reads TGCAGCGTTGAACTAGCTCAAGAGACCCAGTACTTC. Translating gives CSVELAQETQYF. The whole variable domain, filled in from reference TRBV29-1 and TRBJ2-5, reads SAVISQKPSRDICQRGTSLTIQCQVDSQVTMMFWYRQQPGQSLTLIATANQGSEATYESGFVIDKFPISRPNLTFSTLTVSNMSPEDSSIYLCSVELAQETQYFGPGTRLLVL.

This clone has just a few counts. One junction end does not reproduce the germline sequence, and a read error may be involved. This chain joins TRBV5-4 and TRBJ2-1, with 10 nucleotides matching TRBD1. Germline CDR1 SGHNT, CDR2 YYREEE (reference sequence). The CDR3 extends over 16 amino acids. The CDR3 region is CASSRQGTGVYNEQFF. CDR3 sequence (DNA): TGCGCCAGCAGCCGACAAGGGACAGGGGTCTACAATGAGCAGTTCTTC.

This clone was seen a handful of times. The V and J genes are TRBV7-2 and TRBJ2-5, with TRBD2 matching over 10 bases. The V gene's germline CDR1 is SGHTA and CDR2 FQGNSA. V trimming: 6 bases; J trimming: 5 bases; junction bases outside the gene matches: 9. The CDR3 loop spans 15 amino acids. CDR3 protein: CASRQAGGPDETQYF. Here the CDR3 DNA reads TGTGCCAGCAGACAAGCGGGGGGGCCGGATGAGACCCAGTACTTC.

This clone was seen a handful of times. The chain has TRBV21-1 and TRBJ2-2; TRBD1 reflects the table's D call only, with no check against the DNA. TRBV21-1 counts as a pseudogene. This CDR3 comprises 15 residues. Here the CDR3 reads CASSKRGRGSGELFF. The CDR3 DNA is TGTGCCAGCAGCAAACGTGGCAGGGGGTCCGGGGAGCTGTTTTTT.

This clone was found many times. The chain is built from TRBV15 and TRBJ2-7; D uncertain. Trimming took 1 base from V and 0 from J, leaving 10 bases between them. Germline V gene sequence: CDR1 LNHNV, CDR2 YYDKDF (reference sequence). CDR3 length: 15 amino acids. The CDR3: CATSRGASLSYEQYF. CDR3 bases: TGTGCCACCAGCAGAGGGGCTTCTCTCTCCTACGAGCAGTACTTC.

The CDR3 here is CASSPTGANYGYTF. DNA of the CDR3: TGTGCCAGCAGCCCGACAGGGGCGAACTATGGCTACACCTTC. The chain recombines TRBV7-2 with TRBJ1-2, with 8 bases matching TRBD1. V lost 5 bases, J lost 2 bases, and 4 bases stayed unmatched. This CDR3 spans 14 amino acids. Germline V gene sequence: CDR1 SGHTA, CDR2 FQGNSA.

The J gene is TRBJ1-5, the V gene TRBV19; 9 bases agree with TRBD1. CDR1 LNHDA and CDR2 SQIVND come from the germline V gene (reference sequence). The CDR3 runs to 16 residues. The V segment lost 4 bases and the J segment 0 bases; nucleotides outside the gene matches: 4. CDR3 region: CASSTEQGASNQPQHF. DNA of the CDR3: TGTGCCAGTAGTACTGAACAGGGGGCTAGCAATCAGCCCCAGCATTTT.

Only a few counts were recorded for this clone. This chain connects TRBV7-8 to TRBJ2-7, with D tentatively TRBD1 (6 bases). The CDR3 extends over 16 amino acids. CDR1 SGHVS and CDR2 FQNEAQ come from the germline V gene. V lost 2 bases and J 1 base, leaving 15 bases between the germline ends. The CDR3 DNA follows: TGTGCCAGCAGCTTAACGGAGCACAGGGTTTCCTACGAGCAGTACTTC. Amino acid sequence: CASSLTEHRVSYEQYF. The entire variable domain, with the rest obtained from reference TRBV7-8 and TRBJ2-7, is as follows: GAGVSQSPRYKVAKRGQDVALRCDPISGHVSLFWYQQALGQGPEFLTYFQNEAQLDKSGLPSDRFFAERPEGSVSTLKIQRTQQEDSAVYLCASSLTEHRVSYEQYFGPGTRLTVT.

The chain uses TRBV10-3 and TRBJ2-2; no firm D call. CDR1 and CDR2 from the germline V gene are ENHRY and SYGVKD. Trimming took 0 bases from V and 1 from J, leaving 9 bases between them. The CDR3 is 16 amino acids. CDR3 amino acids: CAISESKTGNTGELFF. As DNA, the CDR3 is TGTGCCATCAGTGAGTCGAAGACTGGGAACACCGGGGAGCTGTTTTTT.

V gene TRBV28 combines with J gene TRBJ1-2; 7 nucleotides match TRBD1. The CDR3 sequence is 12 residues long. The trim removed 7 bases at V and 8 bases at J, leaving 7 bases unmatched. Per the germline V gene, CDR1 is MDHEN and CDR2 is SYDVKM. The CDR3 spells CASNFLRGGYTF. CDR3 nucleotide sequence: TGTGCCAGCAACTTCCTCAGGGGGGGCTACACCTTC.